This T cell receptor (beta chain) is drawn from a study of breast tumors, draining lymph nodes, adjacent tissues. This CDR3 spans 11 amino acids. With 4 bases removed from V and 3 bases from J, the gap between germline ends came to 5 bases. Germline CDR1 and CDR2: DFQATT and SNEGSKA (reference sequence). Breast cancer patients provided tissue from their axillary draining lymph nodes. A note on this clonotype: Its antigen is not identified.

Findings of the study overall: Luminal-like breast cancer showed significantly greater tumor-nontumor repertoire similarity than basal-like breast cancer did. That most tumor T cells come from lymph nodes remained unproven. The data were judged consistent with most tumor T cells coming from lymph node and expanding in tumor. Tumor TCR diversity was below lymph nodes but above nontumor tissue.

Each CDR3 protein gets one entry after TCRdb re-called the multiplex PCR reads with MiXCR. The table includes 100,000 to 150,000 distinct CDR3 sequences, around 22% detected once. The rearrangement links TRBV20-1 to TRBJ2-3; D unresolved. Sequencing used axillary lymph node tissue. This sequence originates from a female donor with breast cancer. Some clones in this sample may be carry-over from other donors' samples. The CDR3 loop is CSAIPTDTQYF. The DNA of the CDR3 is TGCAGTGCTATACCTACAGATACGCAGTATTTT.